This TCR beta chain was identified in a study of T-cell reconstitution after alpha-beta-depleted transplantation in children. TCRbeta library preparation incorporated unique molecular identifiers. TCRdb reanalysed the PCR reads using MiXCR and keeps one entry per CDR3 protein. The sample lists some 500,000 distinct CDR3 sequences, around 16% seen once, with 3% to 3.5% in the top ten. This sequence originates from a human donor who donated a stem cell graft to a child with acute lymphoblastic leukemia. The sample in question was PBMCs from the stem cell graft donor, obtained from the stem cell graft.

CDR3 sequence: CASSSQRGTWTEAFF. As DNA, the CDR3 is TGCGCCAGCAGCTCCCAAAGGGGAACCTGGACTGAAGCTTTCTTT. J is TRBJ1-1 and V is TRBV5-1, with a possible D match to TRBD1 (5 bases). This CDR3 contains 15 residues. V was shortened by 3 bases and J by 5 bases, with 17 bases between the two germline ends. Germline V gene sequence: CDR1 SGHRS, CDR2 YFSETQ.